The 23 T cell receptor beta chains given below trace back to one sample, sequenced in a study of human T cells and chemical hapten exposure. Time point here: patch test 1, 2 weeks after DPC sensitization. Treatment denoted: therapeutic diphenylcyclopropenone sensitization with weekly scalp DPC. TCRdb recomputed calls from the RACE reads with MiXCR, one row per CDR3 protein. The sample lists 150,000 to 200,000 distinct CDR3 sequences; 13% to 15% were seen once. This specimen was whole blood, taken in connection with sensitization to the hapten diphenylcyclopropenone (DPC). The receptors derive from a woman in her 30s with alopecia areata. Some clones in this sample may be carry-over from other donors' samples.

This clonotype was seen a few times. The chain joins TRBV28 to TRBJ2-7, with no clear D. Germline V gene data show CDR1 as MDHEN and CDR2 as SYDVKM. This CDR3 comprises 11 residues. Between the trimmed V and J ends, which lost 6 bases and 7 bases, there was a span of 10 bases. Written as DNA, the CDR3 is TGTGCCAGCAGCCCCAACGAAGAGCAGTACTTC. It translates to CASSPNEEQYF.

The rearrangement uses TRBV6-5 and TRBJ1-4, with 8 bases fitting TRBD1. This CDR3 contains 13 residues. The V and J ends lost 5 bases and 7 bases, in that order; junction bases with no gene match: 3. Germline V gives CDR1 MNHEY, CDR2 SVGAGI. As DNA, the CDR3 is TGTGCCAGCAGTCCCAGGGGGCTTGAAAAACTGTTTTTT. Amino acids: CASSPRGLEKLFF.

The CDR3 DNA sequence: TGTGCCTGGAGTAGGGACACCATATATTTT. This sequence encodes CAWSRDTIYF. The chain combines TRBV30 with TRBJ1-3; D not certain. This CDR3 has 10 amino acids. Looked up from germline, CDR1 is GTSNPN and CDR2 is SVGIG (reference sequence). Trimming removed 2 bases at V and 8 bases at J, with 4 bases between. Full variable domain (remainder filled in from reference TRBV30 and TRBJ1-3): SQTIHQWPATLVQPVGSPLSLECTVEGTSNPNLYWYRQAAGRGLQLLFYSVGIGQISSEVPQNLSASRPQDRQFILSSKKLLLSDSGFYLCAWSRDTIYFGEGSWLTVV.

This clonotype was detected many times. The chain joins TRBV7-8 to TRBJ1-1; possible D gene TRBD1, 6 bases. The CDR3 runs to 14 residues. The V gene lost 5 bases and the J gene lost 0 bases, with 10 bases spanning the gap. The germline V gene has CDR1 SGHVS and CDR2 FQNEAQ. The CDR3 protein is CASSTQGLNTEAFF. The CDR3 DNA follows: TGTGCCAGCAGCACACAGGGACTGAACACTGAAGCTTTCTTT.

The genes are TRBV7-8 and TRBJ2-5; 9 nucleotides line up with TRBD1. V shed 4 bases, J shed 2 bases, and the junction held 5 bases outside the gene matches. The CDR3 loop spans 15 amino acids. Germline values: CDR1 SGHVS, CDR2 FQNEAQ. The CDR3 region is CASSSRDRDQETQYF. The DNA of the CDR3 is TGTGCCAGCAGCTCGCGGGACAGGGATCAAGAGACCCAGTACTTC.

As regards this clonotype: One junction end disagrees with the germline gene, perhaps due to a read error. The chain uses TRBV5-5 and TRBJ1-1; possible D gene TRBD1, 5 bases. Germline V gene sequence: CDR1 SGHKS, CDR2 YYEKEE (reference sequence). The CDR3 sequence is 11 residues long. CDR3 nucleotides: TGTGCCAGCAGCTTGGCCGGGGCAACAAGCTTT. This sequence encodes CASSLAGATSF.

This clonotype was seen a few times. The chain has TRBV12-3 or TRBV12-4 and TRBJ1-1, with 8 bases aligning to TRBD1. After removal of 5 bases from V and 5 bases from J, the junction contained 7 bases not matched to a gene. This CDR3 is 14 amino acids long. CDR3 DNA: TGTGCCAGCAGTCCAGGACAGGGCTGGACTGAAGCTTTCTTT. It is translated as CASSPGQGWTEAFF.

V gene TRBV6-2 or TRBV6-3 combines with J gene TRBJ1-3, with no clear D. Trimming pared 11 bases from V and 1 base from J, leaving 15 bases between. Per germline, CDR1 MNHEY and CDR2 SVGEGT. The CDR3 sequence is 14 residues long. The CDR3 here is CACKEVTSGNTIYF. DNA of the CDR3: TGTGCCTGCAAAGAGGTGACTTCTGGAAACACCATATATTTT.

This chain uses TRBV28 with TRBJ2-7; D might be TRBD2 (5 bases). The V and J ends lost 5 bases and 2 bases respectively, with 13 bases between them. This CDR3 is 14 amino acids long. Germline V gene data show CDR1 as MDHEN and CDR2 as SYDVKM. CDR3 coding DNA: TGTGCCAGCAGTCCTCCGGACTTCGCCTACGAGCAGTACTTC. Translated: CASSPPDFAYEQYF.

This clonotype was seen at least ten times. The J gene is TRBJ1-4, the V gene TRBV27, with TRBD1 matching 7 bases. The CDR3 totals 15 residues. With 6 bases clipped from V and 1 base from J, the junction kept 5 bases outside the gene matches. Germline values: CDR1 MNHEY, CDR2 SMNVEV (reference sequence). For the CDR3, the DNA is TGTGCCAGCAGCCGAGACAGGGTAACTAATGAAAAACTGTTTTTT. This gives the protein CASSRDRVTNEKLFF.

The chain recombines TRBV2 with TRBJ1-6; D is ambiguous. V was pared by 2 bases and J by 7 bases, with 9 bases between. CDR3 length equals 14 residues. CDR1 is SNHLY and CDR2 is FYNNEI in the germline V gene. As DNA, the CDR3 is TGTGCCAGCAGTGAAAGGCAGTTGAATTCACCCCTCCACTTT. Translation gives CASSERQLNSPLHF.

This clonotype was counted ten times or more. The V and J genes are TRBV28 and TRBJ2-4, with D unclear. This CDR3 has 13 amino acids. Trimming pared 3 bases from V and 8 bases from J, leaving 11 bases between. Germline CDR1 and CDR2: MDHEN and SYDVKM. Here the CDR3 reads CASSFKGIYIQYF. CDR3 DNA: TGTGCCAGCAGTTTCAAAGGGATATACATTCAGTACTTC.

V gene TRBV10-3 combines with J gene TRBJ2-3; TRBD2 aligns across 12 bases. J gave up 3 bases and V 3 bases, and 4 bases lay outside the gene matches. The CDR3 extends over 16 amino acids. Per the germline V gene, CDR1 is ENHRY and CDR2 is SYGVKD. The CDR3 is CAISDLAGGPTDTQYF. CDR3 coding DNA: TGTGCCATCAGTGACCTAGCGGGGGGGCCGACAGATACGCAGTATTTT.

The chain carries TRBV12-3 or TRBV12-4 and TRBJ1-1; 8 nucleotides line up with TRBD1. The CDR3 covers 15 residues. Trimming took 5 bases from V and 4 from J; bases not matched to a gene: 9. The CDR3 sequence: CASSLGQGVGTEAFF. CDR3 coding DNA: TGTGCCAGCAGTCTAGGACAGGGAGTAGGCACTGAAGCTTTCTTT.

This clonotype was seen a few times. This chain uses TRBV3-1 with TRBJ2-5, with TRBD2 matching 10 bases. Trimming cost V 1 base and J 2 bases; bases outside gene matches: 1. The CDR3 sequence is 15 residues long. CDR1 and CDR2 from the germline V gene are LGHDT and YNNKEL (reference sequence). This CDR3 is CASSQGTSGQETQYF. The CDR3 DNA reads TGTGCCAGCAGCCAAGGGACTAGCGGACAAGAGACCCAGTACTTC.

The chain recombines TRBV24-1 with TRBJ2-5; D unresolved. CDR1 is KGHDR, CDR2 SFDVKD, per germline. The CDR3 has 12 residues. The V end was cut by 0 bases, the J end by 4 bases, with 2 bases between. CDR3 sequence (DNA): TGTGCCACCAGTGATTTGGCAGAGACCCAGTACTTC. It codes for CATSDLAETQYF.

This clonotype was counted at least ten times. The chain recombines TRBV6-2 or TRBV6-3 with TRBJ2-3; no firm D call. There are 13 residues in the CDR3. Germline CDR1 and CDR2: MNHEY and SVGEGT. V was trimmed by 2 bases and J by 6 bases, leaving 9 bases between them. CDR3 protein: CASSYGEWDTQYF. The CDR3 DNA sequence: TGTGCCAGCAGTTACGGGGAATGGGATACGCAGTATTTT.

V is TRBV4-2 and J is TRBJ2-7; TRBD2 matches 8 bases. The CDR3 contains 15 residues. The junction had 3 bases not matched to a gene; V was cut back by 0 bases and J by 2 bases. Germline CDR1 reads LGHNA; CDR2 reads YNFKEQ. DNA for the CDR3: TGTGCCAGCAGCCAAGAGGTAGCGGGACCCTACGAGCAGTACTTC. It codes for CASSQEVAGPYEQYF.

This rearrangement joins TRBV29-1 to TRBJ1-2; D possibly corresponds to TRBD1 (6 bases). The CDR3 is 12 residues long. Trimming took off 6 bases at V and 1 base at J, with 9 bases between the two ends. CDR1 is SQVTM, CDR2 ANQGSEA, per germline. This CDR3 reads CSVGQSNYGYTF. In nucleotides, the CDR3 is TGCAGCGTAGGACAGAGTAACTATGGCTACACCTTC.

V usage is TRBV14 and J usage is TRBJ1-1; the match to TRBD1 covers 8 bases. Unmatched junction bases numbered 7, after V lost 5 bases and J lost 5 bases. The length of the CDR3 is 14 residues. Germline CDR1 is SGHDN and CDR2 is FVKESK. The chain's CDR3 is CASSYGQGGTEAFF. CDR3 sequence (DNA): TGTGCCAGCAGCTACGGACAGGGTGGGACTGAAGCTTTCTTT. Combining the CDR3 with reference TRBV14 and TRBJ1-1 gives the whole variable domain EAGVTQFPSHSVIEKGQTVTLRCDPISGHDNLYWYRRVMGKEIKFLLHFVKESKQDESGMPNNRFLAERTGGTYSTLKVQPAELEDSGVYFCASSYGQGGTEAFFGQGTRLTVV.

This clonotype was counted many times. This chain links TRBV29-1 with TRBJ1-4; D remains ambiguous. The CDR3 has 15 residues. Germline lookup yields CDR1 SQVTM and CDR2 ANQGSEA. Trimming pared 5 bases from V and 1 base from J, leaving 14 bases between. The CDR3 nucleotides read TGCAGCGTTAAAGGTCGAGGAAAAACTAATGAAAAACTGTTTTTT. This gives the protein CSVKGRGKTNEKLFF.

This clonotype was seen at least ten times. CDR3 region: CASSLSISGELFF. The CDR3 region has the DNA TGTGCCAGCAGCTTAAGTATCTCCGGGGAGCTGTTTTTT. J is TRBJ2-2 and V is TRBV7-6, with D unclear. V shed 2 bases and J shed 6 bases, with 7 bases lying between them. The CDR3 runs to 13 residues. Germline assignment: CDR1 SGHVS and CDR2 FNYEAQ.

The sample holds one count of this clonotype. This could be a read error, since a much larger clone is one nucleotide away. V gene TRBV2 combines with J gene TRBJ2-3; 12 bases agree with TRBD2. Germline CDR1 reads SNHLY; CDR2 reads FYNNEI. The CDR3 has 14 amino acids. CDR3 bases: TGTGTCAGCAGGCCTAGCGGGGGGGCATGGACGCAGTATTTT. Translation: CVSRPSGGAWTQYF.